These 14 T cell receptor beta chains originate from one sample sequenced in a study of tumor-infiltrating lymphocytes in primary liver carcinoma (TCRdb year 2017). Sequencing instrument: Illumina HiSeq 2500. Using a constant-region primer and ProtoScript II reverse transcriptase, TCRbeta-specific cDNA was reverse-transcribed from approximately 500 ng total RNA. The TCRbeta libraries were prepared through three rounds of nested multiplex PCR following a slightly modified ARM-PCR procedure. Each of the first two PCR rounds ran for approximately 10 cycles and used multiplex TRBV1-TRBV30 forward primers together with a Cbeta reverse primer. TCRdb took the public reads, trimmed them with fastp at Q25, ran MiXCR for clone calling and kept in-frame beta chains. Records with the same CDR3 protein are collapsed into one entry carrying the most frequent genes and DNA. Recorded for this sample are about 180,000 distinct CDR3 sequences; approximately 60% of them occurred a single time. Together, the top ten hold 70% to 80% of the sample.

Blood RNA was extracted from unsorted whole blood with TRIzol reagent; germline DNA came from the DNeasy Blood & Tissue kit. Sequencing was performed on peripheral blood. All receptors come from a man in his forties with primary liver carcinoma and hepatitis B virus infection.

This clonotype was found a few times. A much larger clone differs from this one at a single base, so this may be a read error. V and J are TRBV11-3 and TRBJ1-6; D ambiguous. CDR1 SGHNT and CDR2 YENEEA come from the germline V gene. The length of the CDR3 is 13 residues. The CDR3 nucleotides are TGTGCCAGCAGCTTAACCCCCGGATCACCCTTCCACTTT. It codes for CASSLTPGSPFHF.

About this clonotype: One end of the junction does not line up with germline, which may come from a read error. The rearrangement links TRBV12-3 or TRBV12-4 to TRBJ2-3; TRBD2 aligns across 12 bases. The CDR3 runs 15 residues. The CDR3 reads CASSRLAGATDAQYF. Written as DNA, the CDR3 is TGTGCCAGCAGCCGACTAGCGGGAGCCACAGATGCGCAGTATTTT.

Of note for this clonotype: A much larger clone is a single base away; this may be a read error. The chain recombines TRBV11-2 with TRBJ2-4; D is perhaps TRBD1 or TRBD2 (5 bases each). The CDR3 consists of 17 residues. The V end lost 6 bases, the J end lost 5 bases, and 23 bases lay between the germline ends. Germline lookup yields CDR1 SGHAT and CDR2 FQNNGV. CDR3 protein: CASSSEALAGAENIQYF. In nucleotides, the CDR3 is TGTGCCAGCAGTTCCGAGGCGCTAGCTGGGGCCGAAAACATTCAGTACTTC.

Only a few counts were recorded for this clonotype. The chain is built from TRBV6-5 and TRBJ2-6, with 7 bases aligning to TRBD1. Per germline, CDR1 MNHEY and CDR2 SVGAGI. This CDR3 contains 16 residues. The V segment lost 6 bases and the J segment 4 bases; nucleotides outside the gene matches: 9. The CDR3 DNA reads as TGTGCCAGCAGCATGACGACAGGGACCGGGGCCAACGTCCTGACTTTC. Its translation: CASSMTTGTGANVLTF.

Only a few counts were recorded for this clonotype. V usage is TRBV12-3 or TRBV12-4 and J usage is TRBJ1-1, with D tentatively TRBD1 (5 bases). Trimming took off 7 bases at V and 8 bases at J, with 11 bases between the two ends. This CDR3 is built from 11 residues. The CDR3 region has the DNA TGTGCCAGCACTCTTGGGGGGGAAGCTTTCTTT. Protein sequence: CASTLGGEAFF.

Worth noting for this clonotype: Given a much more abundant clone one base away, this may be a read error. Here the CDR3 omits its conserved ending phenylalanine or tryptophan, so a read error is the likely source. V gene TRBV4-2 combines with J gene TRBJ1-2, with TRBD1 matching 7 bases. The V gene end was trimmed by 1 base and the J gene end by 3 bases; junction bases not matched to a gene: 5. The CDR3 sequence is 15 residues long. CDR1 and CDR2 from the germline V gene are LGHNA and YNFKEQ. CDR3 DNA sequence: TGTGCCAGCAGCCAAGTTGCCGGGACAGACTATGGCTACACCTCC. It yields the protein CASSQVAGTDYGYTS.

Remarks on this clonotype: Sequence at one end of the junction differs from germline and may be a read error. The V call is TRBV29-1, the J call TRBJ2-2; 10 bases map to TRBD2. CDR3 size: 15 residues. Germline V CDR1 and CDR2: SQVTM, ANQGSEA. The CDR3 here is CNVGTSAANTGELFF. CDR3 nucleotides: TGCAACGTTGGGACTAGCGCGGCGAACACCGGGGAGCTGTTTTTT.

The CDR3 region has the DNA TGTGCCAGCACCCCGGGGACACGGTACTACAATGAGCAGTTCTTC. It codes for CASTPGTRYYNEQFF. The rearrangement links TRBV11-2 to TRBJ2-1; perhaps TRBD1 as D (6 bases). The V gene lost 7 bases and the J gene lost 3 bases, with 16 bases spanning the gap. Germline V CDR1 and CDR2: SGHAT, FQNNGV. The CDR3 has 15 amino acids.

This chain connects TRBV6-5 to TRBJ1-2, with D perhaps matching TRBD1 (5 bases). This CDR3 has 12 residues. V was shortened by 6 bases and J by 8 bases, with 13 bases between the two germline ends. Germline V gene data show CDR1 as MNHEY and CDR2 as SVGAGI. Here the CDR3 reads CASSRVLGGYTF. The DNA for the CDR3 is TGTGCCAGCAGCAGGGTCCTGGGCGGCTACACCTTC.

The genes are TRBV24-1 and TRBJ1-2; 7 bases align to TRBD1. Losses at the gene ends were 4 bases for V and 4 bases for J; bases not matched to a gene: 2. There are 13 residues in the CDR3. Germline V gene sequence: CDR1 KGHDR, CDR2 SFDVKD. The CDR3 DNA follows: TGTGCCACCAGTGAACAGGGGACCTATGGCTACACCTTC. Its translation: CATSEQGTYGYTF.

The chain joins TRBV6-1 to TRBJ2-1, with D maybe TRBD2 (5 bases). There are 14 residues in the CDR3. V was pared by 0 bases and J by 11 bases, with 14 bases between. Germline CDR1 is MNHNS and CDR2 is SASEGT. The CDR3 spells CASSEAVGDNKQFF. In DNA form, the CDR3 reads TGTGCCAGCAGTGAAGCTGTCGGGGATAATAAGCAGTTCTTC.

Turning to this clonotype: With a much larger clone just one base away, this may be a read error. This chain joins TRBV29-1 and TRBJ1-5; TRBD1 matches at 7 bases. The CDR3 sequence is 15 residues long. Unmatched junction bases numbered 12, after V lost 6 bases and J lost 4 bases. Looked up from germline, CDR1 is SQVTM and CDR2 is ANQGSEA. CDR3 sequence: CSVRPGTAFNQPQHF. The CDR3 DNA sequence: TGCAGCGTGCGACCCGGGACAGCGTTTAATCAGCCCCAGCATTTT.

The chain recombines TRBV12-3 or TRBV12-4 with TRBJ2-4, with D perhaps matching TRBD1 or TRBD2 (5 bases each). The CDR3 spans 15 residues. V lost 6 bases and J 5 bases, leaving 17 bases between the germline ends. The CDR3 loop reads CASSPSGTLQNIQYF. The CDR3 nucleotides read TGTGCCAGCAGCCCCTCCGGGACCCTTCAAAACATTCAGTACTTC.

V usage is TRBV12-3 or TRBV12-4 and J usage is TRBJ1-6; the match to TRBD1 covers 12 bases. Trimming removed 3 bases from V and 5 bases from J; junction bases left unmatched: 2. The CDR3 extends over 16 amino acids. The DNA of the CDR3 is TGTGCCAGCAGTTTGGGGACAGGGGGCGATAATTCACCCCTCCACTTT. Encoded protein: CASSLGTGGDNSPLHF.